The 23 T cell receptor beta chains below were found in one sample sequenced in a study of memory CD4+ T cells and cytomegalovirus serostatus. Only in-frame clones appear in the TCRdb table, and some are missing; sequencing was by immunoSEQ multiplex PCR. In the table there are 28,000 or so clones, more than 75% of which are singletons. Single viable CD3+CD4+CD8-CD45RO+ cells were sorted as the memory CD4+ T cells. The sequenced material came from memory CD4+ T cells from blood. All receptors derive from an adult in good health and CMV-seronegative.

The V gene is TRBV6-5, the J gene TRBJ1-5; tentatively, D is TRBD1 (5 bases). V was clipped by 0 bases and J by 12 bases, with 12 bases between them. The CDR3 has 13 amino acids. Per germline, CDR1 MNHEY and CDR2 SVGAGI. The CDR3, as DNA: TGTGCCAGCAGTTACTCGGCAGGGCAAAACCAGCATTTT. Translated: CASSYSAGQNQHF.

V usage is TRBV7-2 and J usage is TRBJ2-5; D gene unclear. V was shortened by 5 bases and J by 2 bases, with 9 bases between the two germline ends. Germline CDR1 reads SGHTA; CDR2 reads FQGNSA. The CDR3 spans 13 residues. The CDR3 sequence: CASSPGLQETQYF. DNA for the CDR3: TGTGCCAGCAGCCCCGGGCTTCAAGAGACCCAGTACTTC.

The CDR3 loop is CASSLAKSGGVDGYTF. CDR3 coding DNA: TGTGCCAGCAGCTTAGCTAAATCTGGGGGGGTTGACGGCTACACCTTC. The V call is TRBV7-2, the J call TRBJ1-2, with TRBD1 as a possible D gene (5 bases). This CDR3 region has 16 residues. The germline CDR1 and CDR2 sequences are SGHTA and FQGNSA. Trimming took 0 bases from V and 8 from J, leaving 19 bases between them.

The chain links TRBV4-2 to TRBJ2-7; D unresolved. This CDR3 spans 13 amino acids. CDR1 and CDR2 from the germline V gene are LGHNA and YNFKEQ. V lost 1 base and J 0 bases, leaving 4 bases between the germline ends. The CDR3 spells CASSQGNSYEQYF. The CDR3 coding sequence is TGTGCCAGCAGCCAAGGGAACTCCTACGAGCAGTACTTC.

The genes are TRBV5-4 and TRBJ1-1; tentative D call: TRBD1 (6 bases). CDR1 is SGHNT and CDR2 is YYREEE in the germline V gene (reference sequence). This CDR3 spans 14 amino acids. The V end was cut by 7 bases, the J end by 5 bases, with 18 bases between. The CDR3 region is CASRRTEASTEAFF. CDR3 nucleotides: TGTGCCAGCCGACGGACAGAGGCGAGTACTGAAGCTTTCTTT.

Here the CDR3 DNA reads TGCAGCGTTCAAGGGGTTAATGAAAAACTGTTTTTT. It specifies CSVQGVNEKLFF. The rearrangement uses TRBV29-1 and TRBJ1-4; tentatively, D is TRBD1 (5 bases). This CDR3 contains 12 residues. Trimming took 5 bases from V and 4 from J, leaving 8 bases between them. The germline V gene encodes CDR1 SQVTM and CDR2 ANQGSEA.

The chain uses TRBV23-1 and TRBJ2-2; 7 nucleotides line up with TRBD1. TRBV23-1 is reported as an ORF; its role is uncertain. V lost 4 bases to trimming and J lost 0 bases; unmatched junction nucleotides: 11. CDR3 length: 18 amino acids. The CDR3 coding sequence is TGCGCCAGCAGTCGGCAAACAGGGGCCGGTTCGAACACCGGGGAGCTGTTTTTT. Amino acids: CASSRQTGAGSNTGELFF.

This sequence joins TRBV30 and TRBJ1-5; D remains ambiguous. CDR3 length: 14 amino acids. Germline V gene sequence: CDR1 GTSNPN, CDR2 SVGIG (reference sequence). V was pared by 3 bases and J by 0 bases, with 9 bases between. This CDR3 reads CAWSAENSNQPQHF. CDR3 in DNA: TGTGCCTGGAGCGCTGAAAATAGCAATCAGCCCCAGCATTTT.

The chain combines TRBV10-1 with TRBJ1-1; possibly TRBD1 for D (5 bases). Germline lookup yields CDR1 WNHNN and CDR2 SYGVQD (reference sequence). The CDR3 extends over 14 amino acids. Trimming removed 1 base from V and 3 bases from J, with 9 bases in between. The CDR3 DNA reads as TGCGCCAGCAGTGAGTTTAAGGGGTACACTGAAGCTTTCTTT. It specifies CASSEFKGYTEAFF.

This clone has more than one count but fewer than ten. This chain joins TRBV6-6 and TRBJ1-1, with D possibly being TRBD1 (5 bases). The CDR3 has 15 amino acids. The ends were cut back, 4 bases at V and 3 bases at J, with 15 bases in the middle. Germline-derived CDR1 and CDR2 are MNHNY and SVGAGI (reference sequence). CDR3: CASSLTQGTDTEAFF. In nucleotides, the CDR3 is TGTGCCAGCAGTTTAACGCAGGGTACGGACACTGAAGCTTTCTTT.

J is TRBJ1-1 and V is TRBV7-2, with D possibly matching TRBD1 (5 bases). This CDR3 is built from 14 residues. The germline V gene has CDR1 SGHTA and CDR2 FQGNSA. The V end was cut by 5 bases, the J end by 1 base, with 11 bases between. The CDR3 nucleotides read TGTGCCAGCAGCCGGACACTGGGGAACACTGAAGCTTTCTTT. It is translated as CASSRTLGNTEAFF.

This clone occurred a few times. The chain recombines TRBV18 with TRBJ1-1, with a tentative D call TRBD1 (5 bases). V was clipped by 6 bases and J by 1 base, with 12 bases between them. Germline V gene lookup returns CDR1 KGHSH and CDR2 LQKENI. This CDR3 region has 14 residues. This chain's CDR3 is CASSSQQENTEAFF. The CDR3 region has the DNA TGTGCCAGCTCTTCCCAACAGGAGAACACTGAAGCTTTCTTT.

This chain links TRBV27 with TRBJ1-2; D not resolved. The germline V and J ends were trimmed by 2 bases and 1 base, with 5 bases remaining between them. The germline V gene has CDR1 MNHEY and CDR2 SMNVEV (reference sequence). This CDR3 spans 13 amino acids. The CDR3 DNA is TGTGCCAGCAGTTTACGGTTTAACTATGGCTACACCTTC. It codes for CASSLRFNYGYTF.

This chain uses TRBV11-2 with TRBJ2-7; 7 nucleotides align to TRBD1. Germline V lookup: CDR1 SGHAT, CDR2 FQNNGV. The V and J ends lost 5 bases and 0 bases, in that order; junction bases with no gene match: 13. The CDR3 is made up of 17 amino acids. The CDR3 reads CASSPINRGLSSYEQYF. The CDR3 nucleotides are TGTGCCAGCAGCCCCATAAACAGGGGTCTATCCTCCTACGAGCAGTACTTC.

As to this clone: This specimen includes other DNA sequences encoding the same CDR3. The chain carries TRBV2 and TRBJ2-5, with TRBD1 as a possible D gene (6 bases). V lost 1 base, J lost 2 bases, and 8 bases lay in between. Germline-derived CDR1 and CDR2 are SNHLY and FYNNEI. The CDR3 has 14 amino acids. The CDR3 nucleotides read TGTGCCAGCAGTGAAGGGGGGCGTCAAGAGACCCAGTACTTC. Translated: CASSEGGRQETQYF.

The CDR3 spells CASSLAGGREKLFF. Written as DNA, the CDR3 is TGTGCCAGCAGCTTGGCAGGGGGCCGTGAAAAACTGTTTTTT. The chain uses TRBV7-2 and TRBJ1-4, with TRBD1 matching over 8 bases. The CDR3 spans 14 residues. V trimming: 3 bases; J trimming: 7 bases; junction bases outside the gene matches: 4. The germline CDR1 and CDR2 sequences are SGHTA and FQGNSA.

The V and J genes are TRBV13 and TRBJ2-1, with D tentatively TRBD2 (7 bases). V lost 3 bases to trimming and J lost 5 bases, with 11 bases between them. This CDR3 is 14 amino acids long. Germline V CDR1 and CDR2: PRHDT, FYEKMQ (reference sequence). CDR3: CASSFRGGNNEQFF. DNA for the CDR3: TGTGCCAGCAGCTTCAGGGGAGGGAACAATGAGCAGTTCTTC. The full variable domain, its missing parts supplied by reference TRBV13 and TRBJ2-1, is AAGVIQSPRHLIKEKRETATLKCYPIPRHDTVYWYQQGPGQDPQFLISFYEKMQSDKGSIPDRFSAQQFSDYHSELNMSSLELGDSALYFCASSFRGGNNEQFFGPGTRLTVL.

The chain has TRBV6-1 and TRBJ2-7; D possibly corresponds to TRBD1 (5 bases). V was cut by 6 bases and J by 3 bases, with 15 bases left in between. Germline CDR1 MNHNS, CDR2 SASEGT. The CDR3 extends over 14 amino acids. The CDR3 nucleotides are TGTGCCAGCAGCGAACGACAGATTGACTACGAGCAGTACTTC. Translated, it gives CASSERQIDYEQYF.

The chain employs TRBV7-9 and TRBJ2-1; the D gene is possibly TRBD1 (5 bases). The V end was cut by 1 base, the J end by 5 bases, with 12 bases between. This CDR3 is 15 amino acids long. CDR1 and CDR2 (germline): SEHNR, FQNEAQ (reference sequence). The CDR3 spells CASSLGAGWDNEQFF. In DNA form, the CDR3 reads TGTGCCAGCAGCTTAGGAGCAGGGTGGGACAATGAGCAGTTCTTC.

This clone occurred once. The genes are TRBV29-1 and TRBJ2-5, with D perhaps matching TRBD1 (6 bases). V was clipped by 6 bases and J by 3 bases, with 20 bases between them. CDR1 and CDR2 (germline): SQVTM, ANQGSEA. The CDR3 spans 15 residues. CDR3 loop: CSVGPTGSREETQYF. The CDR3 region has the DNA TGCAGCGTAGGACCTACAGGGTCACGGGAAGAGACCCAGTACTTC.

The V gene is TRBV19, the J gene TRBJ1-3; tentatively, D is TRBD1 (5 bases). Germline CDR1 LNHDA, CDR2 SQIVND (reference sequence). With 9 bases removed from V and 0 bases from J, the gap between germline ends came to 12 bases. The CDR3 runs to 14 residues. The CDR3 DNA sequence: TGTGCCAGCCAGGGTCTTTTCTCTGGAAACACCATATATTTT. Residues: CASQGLFSGNTIYF.

The V and J genes are TRBV10-3 and TRBJ1-1, with a possible D match to TRBD1 (6 bases). Between the trimmed V and J ends, which lost 4 bases and 5 bases, there was a span of 17 bases. CDR1 is ENHRY, CDR2 SYGVKD, per germline. The CDR3 sequence is 15 residues long. In DNA, the CDR3 is TGTGCCATCAGTGGGGGAGGGGGGCGAGGAACTGAAGCTTTCTTT. As protein: CAISGGGGRGTEAFF.

This chain joins TRBV30 and TRBJ1-1, with D possibly TRBD1 on 6 matching bases. Germline assignment: CDR1 GTSNPN and CDR2 SVGIG (reference sequence). Trimming left V 7 bases short and J 4 bases short, with 16 bases between. The length of the CDR3 is 13 residues. The CDR3 spells CASPSLGGTEAFF. CDR3 DNA sequence: TGTGCCTCTCCCTCCTTAGGGGGCACTGAAGCTTTCTTT.